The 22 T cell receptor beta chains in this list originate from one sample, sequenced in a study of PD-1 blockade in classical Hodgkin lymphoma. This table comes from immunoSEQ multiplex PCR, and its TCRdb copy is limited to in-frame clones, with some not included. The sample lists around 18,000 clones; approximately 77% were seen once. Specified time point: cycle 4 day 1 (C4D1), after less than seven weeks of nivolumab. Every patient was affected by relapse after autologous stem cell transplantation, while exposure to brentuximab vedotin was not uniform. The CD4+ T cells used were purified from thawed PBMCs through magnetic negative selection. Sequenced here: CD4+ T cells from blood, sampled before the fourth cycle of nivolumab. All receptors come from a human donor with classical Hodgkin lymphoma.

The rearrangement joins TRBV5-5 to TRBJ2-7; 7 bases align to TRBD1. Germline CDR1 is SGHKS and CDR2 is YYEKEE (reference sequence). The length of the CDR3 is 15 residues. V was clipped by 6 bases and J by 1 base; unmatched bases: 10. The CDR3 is CASKRQGDGSYEQYF. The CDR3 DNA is TGTGCCAGCAAAAGACAGGGTGATGGGTCCTACGAGCAGTACTTC.

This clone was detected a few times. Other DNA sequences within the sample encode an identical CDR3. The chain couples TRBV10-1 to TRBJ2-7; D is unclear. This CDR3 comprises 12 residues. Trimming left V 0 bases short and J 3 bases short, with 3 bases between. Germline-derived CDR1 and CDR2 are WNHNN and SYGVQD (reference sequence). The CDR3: CASSESSYEQYF. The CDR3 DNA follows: TGCGCCAGCAGTGAGTCCAGCTACGAGCAGTACTTC.

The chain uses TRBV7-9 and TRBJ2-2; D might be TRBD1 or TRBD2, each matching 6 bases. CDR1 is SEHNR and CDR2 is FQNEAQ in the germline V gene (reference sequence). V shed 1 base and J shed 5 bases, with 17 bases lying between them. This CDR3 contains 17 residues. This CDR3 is CASSLDRRQGRTGELFF. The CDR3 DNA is TGTGCCAGCAGCTTAGATCGTCGGCAGGGGAGGACCGGGGAGCTGTTTTTT.

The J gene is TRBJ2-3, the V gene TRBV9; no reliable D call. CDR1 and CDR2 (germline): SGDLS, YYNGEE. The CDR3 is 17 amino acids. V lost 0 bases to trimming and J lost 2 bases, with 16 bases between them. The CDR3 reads CASSVGPGQSVTDTQYF. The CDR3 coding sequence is TGTGCCAGCAGCGTAGGACCCGGTCAATCGGTCACAGATACGCAGTATTTT.

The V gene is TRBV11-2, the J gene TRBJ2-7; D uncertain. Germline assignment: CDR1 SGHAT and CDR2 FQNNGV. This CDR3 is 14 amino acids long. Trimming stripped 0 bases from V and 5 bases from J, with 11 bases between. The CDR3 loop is CASSLEGPPDEQYF. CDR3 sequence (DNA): TGTGCCAGCAGCTTAGAAGGGCCACCGGACGAGCAGTACTTC.

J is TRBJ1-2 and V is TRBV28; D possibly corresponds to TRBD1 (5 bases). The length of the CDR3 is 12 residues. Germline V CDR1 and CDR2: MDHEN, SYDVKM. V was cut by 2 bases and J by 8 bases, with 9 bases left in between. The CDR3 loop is CASSLQGWGYTF. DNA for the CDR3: TGTGCCAGCAGTTTACAGGGTTGGGGCTACACCTTC.

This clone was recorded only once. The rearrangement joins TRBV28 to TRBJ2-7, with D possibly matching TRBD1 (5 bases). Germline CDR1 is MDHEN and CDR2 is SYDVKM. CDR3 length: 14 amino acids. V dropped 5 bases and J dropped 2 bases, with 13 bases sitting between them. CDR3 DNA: TGTGCCAGCAGTCCCCAAGGGGTTCCCTACGAGCAGTACGTC. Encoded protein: CASSPQGVPYEQYV.

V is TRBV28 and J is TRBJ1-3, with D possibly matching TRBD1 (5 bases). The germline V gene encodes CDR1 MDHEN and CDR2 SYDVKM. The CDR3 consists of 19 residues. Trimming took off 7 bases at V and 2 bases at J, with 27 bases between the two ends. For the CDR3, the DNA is TGTGCCAGCAACCATAAGGGATTCGTTCGGGGGTTTACTGGAAACACCATATATTTT. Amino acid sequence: CASNHKGFVRGFTGNTIYF.

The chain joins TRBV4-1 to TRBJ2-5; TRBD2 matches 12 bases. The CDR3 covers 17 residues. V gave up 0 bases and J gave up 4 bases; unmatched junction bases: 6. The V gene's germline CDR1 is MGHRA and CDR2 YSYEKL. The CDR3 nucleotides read TGCGCCAGCAGCCAAGATCCTGGACTAGCGGGGACAGAGACCCAGTACTTC. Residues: CASSQDPGLAGTETQYF.

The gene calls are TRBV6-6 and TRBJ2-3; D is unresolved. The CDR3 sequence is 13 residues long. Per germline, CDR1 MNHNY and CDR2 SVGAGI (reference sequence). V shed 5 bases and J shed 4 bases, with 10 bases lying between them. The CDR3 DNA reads TGTGCCAGCAGTACCAGGTTTTCAGATACGCAGTATTTT. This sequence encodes CASSTRFSDTQYF.

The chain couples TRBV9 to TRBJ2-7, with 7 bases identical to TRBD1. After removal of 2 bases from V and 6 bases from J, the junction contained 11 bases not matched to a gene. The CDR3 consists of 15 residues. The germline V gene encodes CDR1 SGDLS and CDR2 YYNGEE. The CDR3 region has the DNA TGTGCCAGCAGCGTTACGACAGGGCCTCTTCTCGAGCAGTACTTC. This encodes CASSVTTGPLLEQYF.

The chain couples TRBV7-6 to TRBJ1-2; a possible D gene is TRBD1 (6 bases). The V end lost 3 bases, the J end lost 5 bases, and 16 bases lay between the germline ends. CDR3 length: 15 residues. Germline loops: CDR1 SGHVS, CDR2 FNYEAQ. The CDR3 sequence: CASSFSDRLDYGYTF. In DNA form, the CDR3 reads TGTGCCAGCAGCTTTTCCGACAGGTTAGATTATGGCTACACCTTC.

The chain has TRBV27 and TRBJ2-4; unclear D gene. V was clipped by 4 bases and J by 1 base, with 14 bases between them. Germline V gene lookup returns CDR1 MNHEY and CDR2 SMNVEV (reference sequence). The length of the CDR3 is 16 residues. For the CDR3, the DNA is TGTGCCAGCAGTTCACCTCTCGCTGGGGCCAAAAACATTCAGTACTTC. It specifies CASSSPLAGAKNIQYF.

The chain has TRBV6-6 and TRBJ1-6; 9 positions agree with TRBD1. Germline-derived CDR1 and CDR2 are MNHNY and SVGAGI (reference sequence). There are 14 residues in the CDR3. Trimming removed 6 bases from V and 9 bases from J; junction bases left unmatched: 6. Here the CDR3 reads CASSATGGRSPLHF. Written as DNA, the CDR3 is TGTGCCAGCAGCGCGACAGGGGGGCGTTCACCCCTCCACTTT.

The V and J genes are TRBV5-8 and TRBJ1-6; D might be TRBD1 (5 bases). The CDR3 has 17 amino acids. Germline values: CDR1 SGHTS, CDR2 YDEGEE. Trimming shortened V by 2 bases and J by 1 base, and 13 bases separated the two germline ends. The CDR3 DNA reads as TGTGCCAGCAGCTTTGGCAGGGAAGCGTCCTATAATTCACCCCTCCACTTT. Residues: CASSFGREASYNSPLHF.

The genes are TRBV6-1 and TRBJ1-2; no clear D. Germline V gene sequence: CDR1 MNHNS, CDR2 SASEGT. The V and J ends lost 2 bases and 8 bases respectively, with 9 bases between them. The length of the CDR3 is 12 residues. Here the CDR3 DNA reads TGTGCCAGCAGTGAATTGGGCGTGGGCTACACCTTC. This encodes CASSELGVGYTF.

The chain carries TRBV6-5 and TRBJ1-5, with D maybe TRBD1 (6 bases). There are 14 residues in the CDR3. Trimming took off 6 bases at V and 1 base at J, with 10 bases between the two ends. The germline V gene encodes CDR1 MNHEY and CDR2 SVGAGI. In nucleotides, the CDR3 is TGTGCCAGCAGCGCAACAGGGAGCAATCAGCCCCAGCATTTT. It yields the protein CASSATGSNQPQHF.

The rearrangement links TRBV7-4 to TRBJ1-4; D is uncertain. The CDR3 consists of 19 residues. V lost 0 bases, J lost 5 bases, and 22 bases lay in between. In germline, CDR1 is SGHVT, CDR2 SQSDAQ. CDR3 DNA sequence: TGTGCCAGCAGCTTAGCGCGGGGTTTTTCCGTAACAATCAATGAAAAACTGTTTTTT. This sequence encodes CASSLARGFSVTINEKLFF.

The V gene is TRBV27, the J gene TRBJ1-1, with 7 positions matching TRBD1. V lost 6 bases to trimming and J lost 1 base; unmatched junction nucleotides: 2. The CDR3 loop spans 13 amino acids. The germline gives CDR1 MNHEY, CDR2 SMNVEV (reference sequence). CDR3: CASSDRANTEAFF. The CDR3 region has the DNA TGTGCCAGCAGCGACAGGGCGAACACTGAAGCTTTCTTT.

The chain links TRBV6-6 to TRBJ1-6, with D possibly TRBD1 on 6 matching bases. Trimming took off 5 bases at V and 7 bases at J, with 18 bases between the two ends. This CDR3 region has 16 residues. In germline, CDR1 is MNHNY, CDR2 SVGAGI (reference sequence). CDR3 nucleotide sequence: TGTGCCAGCAGTCCGCCCGGGGGGCCGGGGAATTCACCCCTCCACTTT. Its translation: CASSPPGGPGNSPLHF.

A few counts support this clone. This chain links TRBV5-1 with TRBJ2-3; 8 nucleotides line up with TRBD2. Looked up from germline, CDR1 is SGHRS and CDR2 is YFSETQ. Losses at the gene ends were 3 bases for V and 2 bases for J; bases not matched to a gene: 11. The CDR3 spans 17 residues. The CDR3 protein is CASSSLPSGSITDTQYF. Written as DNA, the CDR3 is TGCGCCAGCAGCTCGCTCCCGAGCGGGAGCATCACAGATACGCAGTATTTT.

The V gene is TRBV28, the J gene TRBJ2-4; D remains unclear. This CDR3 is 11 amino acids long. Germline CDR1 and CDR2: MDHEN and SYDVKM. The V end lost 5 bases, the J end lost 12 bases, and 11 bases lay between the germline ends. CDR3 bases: TGTGCCAGCAGTCTAGGTCGTCGTCAGTACTTC. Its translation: CASSLGRRQYF.